This entry lists 19 T cell receptor beta chains sequenced from one sample in a study of early T cells in non-severe SARS-CoV-2 infection. One entry per CDR3 protein, called by TCRdb with MiXCR from the 5' RACE reads. The sample holds roughly 100,000 distinct CDR3 sequences; 14% are singletons and the top ten take around 6.4%. Sequenced input: whole blood. The receptors here all came from an adult who was a healthcare worker with PCR-confirmed SARS-CoV-2 infection or an uninfected control (not recorded which).

This chain's CDR3 is CATSRDRGLGEAFF. CDR3 sequence (DNA): TGTGCCACCAGCAGGGACAGGGGGCTTGGTGAAGCTTTCTTT. The rearrangement links TRBV15 to TRBJ1-1; 11 bases map to TRBD1. Germline V gene lookup returns CDR1 LNHNV and CDR2 YYDKDF (reference sequence). The CDR3 is 14 amino acids. Trimming took 3 bases from V and 7 from J; bases not matched to a gene: 4.

This clonotype turned up a few times. The chain carries TRBV12-3 or TRBV12-4 and TRBJ1-4, with 9 bases fitting TRBD1. The CDR3 contains 12 residues. J lost 10 bases, V lost 6 bases, and 3 bases had no gene match. This chain's CDR3 is CASSQDRGKLFF. The CDR3 DNA is TGTGCCAGCAGCCAGGACAGGGGAAAACTGTTTTTT.

This clonotype was found a few times. V and J are TRBV10-2 and TRBJ2-7; 9 bases map to TRBD2. Germline V lookup: CDR1 WSHSY, CDR2 SAAADI. The ends lost 0 bases at V and 2 bases at J; junction bases unmatched: 2. This CDR3 region has 15 residues. The CDR3 coding sequence is TGCGCCAGCAGTGAGTCCGCGGGGGGGACCTACGAGCAGTACTTC. It yields the protein CASSESAGGTYEQYF.

This sequence joins TRBV20-1 and TRBJ2-7; 9 bases agree with TRBD1. CDR1 and CDR2 (germline): DFQATT, SNEGSKA (reference sequence). This CDR3 has 14 amino acids. V lost 5 bases and J lost 1; bases outside the gene matches: 6. The DNA of the CDR3 is TGCAGTGCTGATAAGGACAGGGGTTCCTACGAGCAGTACTTC. Translated, it gives CSADKDRGSYEQYF.

This clonotype was seen ten or more times. The chain uses TRBV29-1 and TRBJ2-5; TRBD1 matches 8 bases. The CDR3 runs 12 residues. Germline CDR1 is SQVTM and CDR2 is ANQGSEA. J was trimmed by 6 bases and V by 7 bases; bases with no gene match: 7. The CDR3 protein is CSATTGDQTQYF. In nucleotides, the CDR3 is TGCAGCGCTACGACAGGGGATCAGACCCAGTACTTC.

This clonotype was seen only a few times. The CDR3 DNA reads as TGTGCCAGCAGCAAACCGCATCAGGGTAGGGGCAATCAGCCCCAGCATTTT. This codes for CASSKPHQGRGNQPQHF. This chain connects TRBV21-1 to TRBJ1-5; TRBD1 is the table's D call, not checked against the DNA. TRBV21-1 is a listed pseudogene. This CDR3 has 17 residues.

The CDR3 loop reads CASRRRRTDTQYF. CDR3 nucleotides: TGTGCCAGCAGGCGTCGTCGGACAGATACGCAGTATTTT. The chain joins TRBV6-2 or TRBV6-3 to TRBJ2-3; D is uncertain. This CDR3 has 13 amino acids. CDR1 and CDR2 from the germline V gene are MNHEY and SVGEGT. V was shortened by 6 bases and J by 3 bases, with 10 bases between the two germline ends.

The chain has TRBV29-1 and TRBJ2-2, with D perhaps TRBD2 (6 bases). Trimming took off 6 bases at V and 4 bases at J, with 15 bases between the two ends. CDR1 is SQVTM and CDR2 is ANQGSEA in the germline V gene. The CDR3 length is 14 residues. The CDR3 DNA reads TGCAGCGTCCCGGGGCGCGGGACCACCGGGGAGCTGTTTTTT. This encodes CSVPGRGTTGELFF.

At least ten counts were recorded for this clonotype. V is TRBV11-1 and J is TRBJ1-1; weak D call: TRBD1 (5 bases). CDR1 and CDR2 from the germline V gene are SGHAT and FQDESV (reference sequence). The CDR3 extends over 15 amino acids. The ends were cut back, 3 bases at V and 7 bases at J, with 18 bases in the middle. CDR3 protein: CASSFWRGERDEAFF. DNA of the CDR3: TGTGCCAGCAGCTTTTGGAGGGGAGAACGGGATGAAGCTTTCTTT.

V gene TRBV6-6 combines with J gene TRBJ2-3; D gene uncertain. Trimming took 5 bases from V and 6 from J, leaving 15 bases between them. This CDR3 comprises 14 residues. Germline CDR1 MNHNY, CDR2 SVGAGI (reference sequence). The CDR3: CASSPPDLGDTQYF. The CDR3 nucleotides read TGTGCCAGCAGTCCTCCGGATCTCGGGGATACGCAGTATTTT.

This clonotype was detected only a few times. The chain joins TRBV20-1 to TRBJ2-3; 12 positions agree with TRBD2. This CDR3 region has 13 residues. Germline values: CDR1 DFQATT, CDR2 SNEGSKA (reference sequence). V trimming: 8 bases; J trimming: 3 bases; junction bases outside the gene matches: 3. The CDR3 DNA follows: TGCAGTCCCGGGACTAGCGGGACAGATACGCAGTATTTT. Translation gives CSPGTSGTDTQYF.

The V call is TRBV5-4, the J call TRBJ2-6; D is ambiguous. The CDR3 covers 17 residues. Germline V lookup: CDR1 SGHNT, CDR2 YYREEE (reference sequence). Trimming stripped 4 bases from V and 3 bases from J, with 17 bases between. The CDR3 sequence is CASSLTSLGYGANVLTF. In nucleotides, the CDR3 is TGTGCCAGCAGCCTCACTTCTCTGGGTTATGGGGCCAACGTCCTGACTTTC.

The rearrangement joins TRBV28 to TRBJ1-6, with D perhaps matching TRBD1 (5 bases). Germline-derived CDR1 and CDR2 are MDHEN and SYDVKM. This CDR3 comprises 14 residues. V lost 5 bases to trimming and J lost 9 bases, with 14 bases between them. The CDR3 sequence is CASSTPGNSSPLHF. CDR3 bases: TGTGCCAGCAGTACCCCAGGGAATTCTTCACCCCTCCACTTT.

The table lists this clonotype with a few counts. V usage is TRBV7-9 and J usage is TRBJ1-4; TRBD1 might be the D (5 bases). V was clipped by 5 bases and J by 3 bases, with 16 bases between them. The CDR3 has 16 amino acids. Germline CDR1 SEHNR, CDR2 FQNEAQ (reference sequence). CDR3: CASSQRATAPNEKLFF. The CDR3 coding sequence is TGTGCCAGCAGCCAAAGGGCGACAGCACCTAATGAAAAACTGTTTTTT.

V and J are TRBV29-1 and TRBJ2-5; D is unresolved. This CDR3 spans 14 amino acids. Germline CDR1 reads SQVTM; CDR2 reads ANQGSEA. V was cut by 3 bases and J by 0 bases, with 11 bases left in between. CDR3 region: CSVEYAGYQETQYF. The CDR3 DNA is TGCAGCGTTGAGTATGCAGGCTACCAAGAGACCCAGTACTTC. Full variable domain (missing parts from reference TRBV29-1 and TRBJ2-5): SAVISQKPSRDICQRGTSLTIQCQVDSQVTMMFWYRQQPGQSLTLIATANQGSEATYESGFVIDKFPISRPNLTFSTLTVSNMSPEDSSIYLCSVEYAGYQETQYFGPGTRLLVL.

In its sample, this clonotype was seen many times. The CDR3 DNA sequence: TGTGCCAGCTTTTCCGGGAGGACAGCGGGAAGCTCCTACGAGCAGTACTTC. Protein: CASFSGRTAGSSYEQYF. The chain employs TRBV28 and TRBJ2-7; D perhaps matches TRBD2 (7 bases). CDR1 is MDHEN and CDR2 is SYDVKM in the germline V gene. V lost 8 bases, J lost 0 bases, and 23 bases lay in between. The CDR3 has 17 amino acids.

This clonotype appeared many times. This chain joins TRBV10-3 and TRBJ2-3; D perhaps matches TRBD2 (6 bases). The CDR3 sequence is 12 residues long. The V gene lost 8 bases and the J gene lost 4 bases, with 10 bases spanning the gap. Per the germline V gene, CDR1 is ENHRY and CDR2 is SYGVKD. CDR3 coding DNA: TGTGCCATCTCAGGAGGGCCAGATACGCAGTATTTT. It is translated as CAISGGPDTQYF.

The V and J genes are TRBV12-3 or TRBV12-4 and TRBJ1-1; D uncertain. V lost 4 bases, J lost 1 base, and 13 bases lay in between. The CDR3 length is 15 residues. CDR3: CASSYPSAGNTEAFF. For the CDR3, the DNA is TGTGCCAGCAGTTACCCGTCCGCCGGGAACACTGAAGCTTTCTTT.

This clonotype was seen at least ten times. The chain employs TRBV24-1 and TRBJ2-7; D uncertain. The germline V and J ends were trimmed by 3 bases and 7 bases, with 9 bases remaining between them. There are 12 residues in the CDR3. CDR1 KGHDR and CDR2 SFDVKD come from the germline V gene. CDR3 sequence: CATSDPNKEQYF. As DNA, the CDR3 is TGTGCCACCAGTGATCCCAACAAGGAGCAGTACTTC.